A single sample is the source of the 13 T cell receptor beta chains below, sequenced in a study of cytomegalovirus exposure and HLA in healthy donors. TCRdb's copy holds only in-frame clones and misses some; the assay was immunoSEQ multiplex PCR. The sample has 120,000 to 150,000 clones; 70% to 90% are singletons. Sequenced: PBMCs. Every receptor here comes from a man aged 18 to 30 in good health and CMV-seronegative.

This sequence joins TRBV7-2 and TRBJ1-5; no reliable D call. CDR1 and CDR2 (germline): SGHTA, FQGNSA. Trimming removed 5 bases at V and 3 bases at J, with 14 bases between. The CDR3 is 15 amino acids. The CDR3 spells CASSPMGNPNQPQHF. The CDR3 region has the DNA TGTGCCAGCAGCCCAATGGGCAACCCCAATCAGCCCCAGCATTTT.

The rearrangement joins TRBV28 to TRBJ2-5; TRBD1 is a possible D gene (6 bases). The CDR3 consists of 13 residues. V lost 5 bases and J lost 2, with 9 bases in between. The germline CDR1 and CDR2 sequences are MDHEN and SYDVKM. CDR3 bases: TGTGCCAGCAGTCTAGGACAGCAAGAGACCCAGTACTTC. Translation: CASSLGQQETQYF.

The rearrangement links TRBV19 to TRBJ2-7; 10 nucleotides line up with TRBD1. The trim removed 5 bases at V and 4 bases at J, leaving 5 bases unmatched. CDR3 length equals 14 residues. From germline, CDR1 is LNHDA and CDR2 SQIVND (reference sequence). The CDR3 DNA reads TGTGCCAGTAGTGCCCCGGGACAGGGGTACGAGCAGTACTTC. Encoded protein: CASSAPGQGYEQYF.

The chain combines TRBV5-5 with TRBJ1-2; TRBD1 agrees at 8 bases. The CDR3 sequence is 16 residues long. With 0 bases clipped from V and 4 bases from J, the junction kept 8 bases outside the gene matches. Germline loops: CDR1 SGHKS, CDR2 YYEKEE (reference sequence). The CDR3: CASSLGARGPSYGYTF. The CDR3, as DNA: TGTGCCAGCAGCTTGGGGGCCAGGGGGCCGTCCTATGGCTACACCTTC.

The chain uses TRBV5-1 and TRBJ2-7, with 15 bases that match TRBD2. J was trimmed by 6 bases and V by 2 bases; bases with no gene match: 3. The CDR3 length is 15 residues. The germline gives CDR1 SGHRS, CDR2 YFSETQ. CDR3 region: CASSFGLAGGLEQYF. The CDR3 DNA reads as TGCGCCAGCAGCTTCGGACTAGCGGGGGGGCTCGAGCAGTACTTC.

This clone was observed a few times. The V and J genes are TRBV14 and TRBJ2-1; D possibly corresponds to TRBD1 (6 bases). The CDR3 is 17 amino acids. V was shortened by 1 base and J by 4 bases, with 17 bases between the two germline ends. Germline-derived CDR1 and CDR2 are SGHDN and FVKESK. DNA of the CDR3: TGTGCCAGCAGCCAAGGCCAGGGGTCAGGTTTTTACAATGAGCAGTTCTTC. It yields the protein CASSQGQGSGFYNEQFF.

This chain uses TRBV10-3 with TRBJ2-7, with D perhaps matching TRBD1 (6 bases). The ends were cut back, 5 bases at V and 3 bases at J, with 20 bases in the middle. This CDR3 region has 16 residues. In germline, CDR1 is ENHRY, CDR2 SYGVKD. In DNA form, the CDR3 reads TGTGCCATCAGTACAAATGAACCGGGACAAGACTACGAGCAGTACTTC. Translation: CAISTNEPGQDYEQYF.

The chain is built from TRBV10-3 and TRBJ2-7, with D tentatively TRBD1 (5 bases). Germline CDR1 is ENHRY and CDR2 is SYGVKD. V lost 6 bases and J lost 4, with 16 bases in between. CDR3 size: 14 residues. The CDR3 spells CAIRTSSTGYEQYF. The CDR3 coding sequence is TGTGCCATCAGGACATCGTCTACAGGTTACGAGCAGTACTTC.

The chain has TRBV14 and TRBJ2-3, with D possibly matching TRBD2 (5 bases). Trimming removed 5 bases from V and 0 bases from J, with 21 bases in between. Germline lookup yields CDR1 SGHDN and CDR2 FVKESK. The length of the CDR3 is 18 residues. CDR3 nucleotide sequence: TGTGCCAGCAGCGCCTCCGGGATCCTCGGATTTAGCACAGATACGCAGTATTTT. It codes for CASSASGILGFSTDTQYF.

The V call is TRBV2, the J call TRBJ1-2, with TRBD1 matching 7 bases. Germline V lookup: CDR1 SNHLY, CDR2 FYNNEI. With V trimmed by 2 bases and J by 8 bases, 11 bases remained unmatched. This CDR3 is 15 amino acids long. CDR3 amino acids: CASSEWDRTLYGYTF. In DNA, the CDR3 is TGTGCCAGCAGTGAATGGGACAGAACGTTGTACGGCTACACCTTC.

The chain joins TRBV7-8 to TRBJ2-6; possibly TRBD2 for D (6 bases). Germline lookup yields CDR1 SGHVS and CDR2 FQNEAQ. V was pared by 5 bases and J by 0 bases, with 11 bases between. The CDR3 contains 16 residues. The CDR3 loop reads CASSPHGSSGANVLTF. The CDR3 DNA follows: TGTGCCAGCAGCCCCCACGGGAGCTCTGGGGCCAACGTCCTGACTTTC.

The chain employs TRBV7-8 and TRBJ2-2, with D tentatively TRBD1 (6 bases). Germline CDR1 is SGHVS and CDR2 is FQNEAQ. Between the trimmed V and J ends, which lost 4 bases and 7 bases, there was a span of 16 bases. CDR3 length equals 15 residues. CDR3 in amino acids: CASSSRTAMGGELFF. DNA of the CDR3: TGTGCCAGCAGCTCTCGGACAGCCATGGGCGGGGAGCTGTTTTTT.

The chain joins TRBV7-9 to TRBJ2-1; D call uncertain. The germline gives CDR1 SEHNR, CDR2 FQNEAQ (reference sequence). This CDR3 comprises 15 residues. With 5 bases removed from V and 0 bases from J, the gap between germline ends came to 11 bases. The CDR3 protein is CASSRPTYSYNEQFF. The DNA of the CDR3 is TGTGCCAGCAGCCGCCCGACTTACTCCTACAATGAGCAGTTCTTC.